This is a list of T cell receptor beta chains from one sample in a study of blood T cell repertoires in COVID-19. Sequencing was performed with immunoSEQ multiplex PCR; in TCRdb, only in-frame clones are kept and a portion is missing. The data contain more than 200,000 clones, 80% to 90% of them seen just once; the ten biggest clones take up approximately 10%. The sample taken for sequencing was peripheral blood. The origin of the receptors is a man over 45 with COVID-19, enrolled during active disease. Each CDR3 is given with its conserved first and last residue.

v_gene	len	CDR3aa
TRBV5-4	12	CASSTETDTQYF
TRBV29-1	14	CSVEVGGALDTQYF
TRBV7-2	14	CASSRRQGYNEQFF
TRBV2	13	CASGLVVYNEQFF
TRBV14	17	CASSHTGVAGVGGELFF
TRBV28	13	CASSFGQTYGYTF
TRBV19	17	CASARGTGGPLPYEQYF
TRBV11-2	15	CASSLGALISGTQYF
TRBV15	12	CATSTRAGELFF
TRBV5-4	16	CASSLRASGHYNEQFF